This T cell receptor beta chain is from a study of beta chain features in type 1 diabetes. Study conclusions and caveats: For Type 1 diabetes patients, all four CD4+ subsets carried TCRB CDR3s that were moderately but significantly shorter. For type 1 diabetes patients, VDJ junctions showed fewer insertions and more deletions.

As every portion of the isolated RNA was reverse transcribed, the sequencing read expressed TCRB transcripts. Profiling relied on immunoSEQ multiplex PCR, and the TCRdb table lists in-frame clones only, not all of them. Here the sample spans roughly 140,000 clones, approximately 8.1% being singletons. The germline gives CDR1 SGDLS, CDR2 YYNGEE. The CDR3 loop spans 13 amino acids. V shed 1 base and J shed 0 bases, with 4 bases lying between them. This clone was seen more than once but under ten times. Its antigen is not known. Each sorted fraction was over 95% pure. The chain combines TRBV9 with TRBJ1-1; D call uncertain. Sequenced sample: central memory CD4+ T cells from blood. The source is a man aged 18 to 30 in good health. The CDR3 is CASSVQVNTEAFF. The CDR3 DNA is TGTGCCAGCAGCGTACAGGTGAACACTGAAGCTTTCTTT. The full variable domain, rest sourced from reference TRBV9 and TRBJ1-1, is DSGVTQTPKHLITATGQRVTLRCSPRSGDLSVYWYQQSLDQGLQFLIQYYNGEERAKGNILERFSAQQFPDLHSELNLSSLELGDSALYFCASSVQVNTEAFFGQGTRLTVV.